Listed here are 23 T cell receptor beta chains from one sample, sequenced in a study of blood T cell repertoires in COVID-19. The repertoire was sequenced with immunoSEQ multiplex PCR; TCRdb's copy has only in-frame clones and lacks some. Of about 200,000 clones in the sample, roughly 90% were seen once. The sequenced sample was peripheral blood. These receptors came from a man aged 18 to 30 with active or convalescent COVID-19.

The CDR3 nucleotides are TGCGCCAGCCGCCGAGAGGACATGAACACTGAAGCTTTCTTT. This sequence encodes CASRREDMNTEAFF. The chain employs TRBV5-1 and TRBJ1-1; weak D call: TRBD1 (5 bases). This CDR3 has 14 residues. V lost 7 bases and J lost 0, with 13 bases in between. From germline, CDR1 is SGHRS and CDR2 YFSETQ.

V and J are TRBV3-1 (or the pseudogene TRBV3-2) and TRBJ1-1, with 7 bases matching TRBD1. This CDR3 comprises 16 residues. Germline V lookup: CDR1 LGHDT, CDR2 YNNKEL (reference sequence). The V segment lost 2 bases and the J segment 0 bases; nucleotides outside the gene matches: 6. The CDR3 sequence: CASSQRTGALNTEAFF. The CDR3 DNA is TGTGCCAGCAGCCAAAGAACAGGGGCCTTGAACACTGAAGCTTTCTTT.

This clone came up once. The chain links TRBV6-2 or TRBV6-3 to TRBJ1-2; TRBD1 matches 8 bases. The V gene end was trimmed by 4 bases and the J gene end by 8 bases; junction bases not matched to a gene: 6. Germline V gene sequence: CDR1 MNHEY, CDR2 SVGEGT. CDR3 size: 13 residues. DNA of the CDR3: TGTGCCAGCAGTTCCCGGACAGGGCTCGGCTACACCTTC. Encoded protein: CASSSRTGLGYTF.

V and J are TRBV3-1 (or the pseudogene TRBV3-2) and TRBJ1-3, with D possibly matching TRBD1 (6 bases). The ends were cut back, 2 bases at V and 4 bases at J, with 12 bases in the middle. The CDR3 loop spans 15 amino acids. The germline CDR1 and CDR2 sequences are LGHDT and YNNKEL (reference sequence). As DNA, the CDR3 is TGTGCCAGCAGCCAAACACAGGGACCCGGAAACACCATATATTTT. This gives the protein CASSQTQGPGNTIYF.

The count of this clone is one. The J gene is TRBJ1-1, the V gene TRBV30; the D gene is possibly TRBD1 (5 bases). V was pared by 2 bases and J by 4 bases, with 14 bases between. Germline V gives CDR1 GTSNPN, CDR2 SVGIG (reference sequence). This CDR3 spans 14 amino acids. DNA of the CDR3: TGTGCCTGGAGTACCTGGGACTGGACCACTGAAGCTTTCTTT. Protein: CAWSTWDWTTEAFF.

This clone was recorded a few times. V and J are TRBV6-5 and TRBJ2-7; D is perhaps TRBD1 (5 bases). The V gene's germline CDR1 is MNHEY and CDR2 SVGAGI. CDR3 size: 14 residues. Between the trimmed V and J ends, which lost 6 bases and 4 bases, there was a span of 16 bases. CDR3 loop: CASSPVQVGYEQYF. CDR3 coding DNA: TGTGCCAGCAGCCCAGTACAGGTGGGGTACGAGCAGTACTTC.

This clone was found once. This chain uses TRBV6-1 with TRBJ2-2, with D possibly TRBD2 on 5 matching bases. V lost 2 bases and J lost 5, with 6 bases in between. This CDR3 spans 13 amino acids. Germline CDR1 is MNHNS and CDR2 is SASEGT. CDR3 region: CASSESGTGELFF. As DNA, the CDR3 is TGTGCCAGCAGTGAAAGCGGAACCGGGGAGCTGTTTTTT.

The V call is TRBV18, the J call TRBJ2-5; the match to TRBD2 covers 14 bases. This CDR3 spans 13 amino acids. Unmatched junction bases numbered 6, after V lost 8 bases and J lost 10 bases. Germline-derived CDR1 and CDR2 are KGHSH and LQKENI. The CDR3 DNA sequence: TGTGCCAGCGCGGGACTAGCGGGAGATAGCCAGTACTTC. This codes for CASAGLAGDSQYF.

V gene TRBV16 combines with J gene TRBJ2-2; D uncertain. The CDR3 runs to 14 residues. V was cut by 2 bases and J by 3 bases, with 7 bases left in between. The V gene's germline CDR1 is KGHSY and CDR2 FQNENV. In DNA, the CDR3 is TGTGCCAGCAGCCAACTAGGAGACACCGGGGAGCTGTTTTTT. Protein: CASSQLGDTGELFF.

The chain links TRBV6-1 to TRBJ1-3; D ambiguous. Trimming took off 2 bases at V and 4 bases at J, with 12 bases between the two ends. This CDR3 is built from 15 residues. Germline loops: CDR1 MNHNS, CDR2 SASEGT. The CDR3 DNA sequence: TGTGCCAGCAGTGAATGGAGGGCGCGAGGAAACACCATATATTTT. Translation: CASSEWRARGNTIYF.

The chain couples TRBV7-2 to TRBJ2-2, with a tentative D call TRBD1 (6 bases). Germline CDR1 SGHTA, CDR2 FQGNSA. CDR3 size: 12 residues. The germline V and J ends were trimmed by 11 bases and 1 base, with 8 bases remaining between them. CDR3 sequence reads: CAVRGNTGELFF. In DNA, the CDR3 is TGTGCCGTCAGGGGGAACACCGGGGAGCTGTTTTTT.

The rearrangement uses TRBV5-6 and TRBJ1-4; a possible D gene is TRBD1 (6 bases). The CDR3 sequence is 17 residues long. Between the trimmed V and J ends, which lost 3 bases and 3 bases, there was a span of 18 bases. Germline V CDR1 and CDR2: SGHDT, YYEEEE. CDR3 amino acids: CASSSTTGYEANEKLFF. The CDR3 DNA is TGTGCCAGCAGCTCTACCACAGGGTATGAAGCTAATGAAAAACTGTTTTTT. Supplemented by reference TRBV5-6 and TRBJ1-4, the full variable domain reads DAGVTQSPTHLIKTRGQQVTLRCSPKSGHDTVSWYQQALGQGPQFIFQYYEEEERQRGNFPDRFSGHQFPNYSSELNVNALLLGDSALYLCASSSTTGYEANEKLFFGSGTQLSVL.

The chain carries TRBV6-5 and TRBJ2-3, with D possibly matching TRBD2 (7 bases). The CDR3 is 13 amino acids. Trimming removed 8 bases from V and 8 bases from J, with 17 bases in between. Germline V CDR1 and CDR2: MNHEY, SVGAGI. CDR3 nucleotide sequence: TGTGCCAGCTACGACGCGCGGGGGCTTACGCAGTATTTT. Translation gives CASYDARGLTQYF.

The genes are TRBV29-1 and TRBJ1-4; D is ambiguous. The CDR3 extends over 13 amino acids. Germline V gene data show CDR1 as SQVTM and CDR2 as ANQGSEA. Deletions cut 7 bases from V and 0 bases from J, with 9 bases between. The CDR3 sequence is CSGAIATNEKLFF. DNA of the CDR3: TGCAGCGGGGCGATTGCAACTAATGAAAAACTGTTTTTT.

V and J are TRBV5-3 and TRBJ2-1; 9 positions match TRBD2. TRBV5-3 is annotated as an ORF whose role is uncertain. The CDR3 consists of 16 residues. Germline trimming cut 2 bases from V and 5 bases from J; bases unmatched to any gene: 8. The CDR3 sequence: CARSLGLAHIHNEQFF. CDR3 coding DNA: TGTGCCAGAAGCTTAGGACTAGCGCACATCCACAATGAGCAGTTCTTC.

The rearrangement uses TRBV6-2 or TRBV6-3 and TRBJ2-1; 10 bases agree with TRBD2. The germline gives CDR1 MNHEY, CDR2 SVGEGT. After removal of 4 bases from V and 6 bases from J, the junction contained 6 bases not matched to a gene. The CDR3 loop spans 15 amino acids. The CDR3 is CASSLASGSGNEQFF. Here the CDR3 DNA reads TGTGCCAGCAGTTTGGCTAGCGGGAGTGGCAATGAGCAGTTCTTC.

The chain uses TRBV5-1 and TRBJ1-6, with D unresolved. The V gene lost 1 base and the J gene lost 8 bases, with 16 bases spanning the gap. Germline values: CDR1 SGHRS, CDR2 YFSETQ. The CDR3 totals 16 residues. The CDR3 DNA follows: TGCGCCAGCAGCTTGTTCACCATGACCCGGGATTCACCCCTCCACTTT. This sequence encodes CASSLFTMTRDSPLHF.

The rearrangement joins TRBV2 to TRBJ2-3; D is possibly TRBD2 (6 bases). The germline V gene has CDR1 SNHLY and CDR2 FYNNEI. The V gene lost 6 bases and the J gene lost 1 base, with 11 bases spanning the gap. CDR3 length equals 14 residues. CDR3 coding DNA: TGTGCCAGCAGGGGGACGGGGGGCACAGATACGCAGTATTTT. Translation gives CASRGTGGTDTQYF. Using reference TRBV2 and TRBJ2-3 for the parts outside the CDR3, the full variable domain is EPEVTQTPSHQVTQMGQEVILRCVPISNHLYFYWYRQILGQKVEFLVSFYNNEISEKSEIFDDQFSVERPDGSNFTLKIRSTKLEDSAMYFCASRGTGGTDTQYFGPGTRLTVL.

This clone is a singleton in its sample. V gene TRBV9 combines with J gene TRBJ2-3; 12 bases agree with TRBD2. Germline-derived CDR1 and CDR2 are SGDLS and YYNGEE. V was pared by 0 bases and J by 0 bases, with 5 bases of the junction left unmatched. The CDR3 has 18 amino acids. The CDR3 sequence is CASSVGLAGAPSTDTQYF. The CDR3, as DNA: TGTGCCAGCAGCGTAGGACTAGCGGGGGCACCTAGCACAGATACGCAGTATTTT.

CDR3: CAWRSGGTFGTGELFF. Written as DNA, the CDR3 is TGTGCCTGGAGGTCGGGCGGGACCTTTGGGACCGGGGAGCTGTTTTTT. The genes are TRBV30 and TRBJ2-2; D perhaps matches TRBD2 (6 bases). Germline V gives CDR1 GTSNPN, CDR2 SVGIG (reference sequence). The CDR3 runs to 16 residues. Trimming removed 3 bases at V and 5 bases at J, with 19 bases between.

J is TRBJ1-1 and V is TRBV5-1; a weak D match, TRBD1 (6 bases). CDR1 and CDR2 (germline): SGHRS, YFSETQ. V shed 4 bases and J shed 7 bases, with 14 bases lying between them. The CDR3 runs 13 residues. The CDR3 DNA is TGCGCCAGCAGCATAAACCGGGACAATGAAGCTTTCTTT. Protein product: CASSINRDNEAFF. Combining the CDR3 with reference TRBV5-1 and TRBJ1-1 gives the whole variable domain KAGVTQTPRYLIKTRGQQVTLSCSPISGHRSVSWYQQTPGQGLQFLFEYFSETQRNKGNFPGRFSGRQFSNSRSEMNVSTLELGDSALYLCASSINRDNEAFFGQGTRLTVV.

This CDR3 reads CASSFKDRGGMNTEAFF. CDR3 coding DNA: TGTGCCAGCAGTTTTAAGGACAGGGGAGGAATGAACACTGAAGCTTTCTTT. The rearrangement joins TRBV27 to TRBJ1-1; 9 bases map to TRBD1. Trimming took 3 bases from V and 0 from J; bases not matched to a gene: 8. CDR3 length equals 17 residues. Looked up from germline, CDR1 is MNHEY and CDR2 is SMNVEV (reference sequence).

The gene calls are TRBV11-1 and TRBJ2-4, with TRBD2 identical over 8 bases. In germline, CDR1 is SGHAT, CDR2 FQDESV (reference sequence). The ends lost 2 bases at V and 6 bases at J; junction bases unmatched: 6. The CDR3 extends over 15 amino acids. CDR3 DNA: TGTGCCAGCAGCTTAAGGAGCGGGAGTGGAAACATTCAGTACTTC. Translating gives CASSLRSGSGNIQYF.